One and the same sample provided the 17 T cell receptor beta chains below, sequenced in a study of T-cell reconstitution after alpha-beta-depleted transplantation in children. Unique molecular identifiers were built into the TCRbeta library. MiXCR, run by TCRdb on the PCR reads, gives a single entry per CDR3 protein. Of 140,000 to 150,000 distinct CDR3 sequences detected, more than 8% appear once; the ten largest clones hold about a sixth. Here the sequenced sample was PBMCs, mostly from graft donor cells, taken 180 days after TCRalphabeta/CD19-depleted stem cell transplant. Receptors were obtained from a female patient aged 2-9 years who had a stem cell transplant for congenital amegakaryocytic thrombocytopenia, so the T cells may come from the graft donor.

This clonotype was detected a few times. The chain uses TRBV11-2 and TRBJ2-1; no definite D call. There are 13 residues in the CDR3. Germline values: CDR1 SGHAT, CDR2 FQNNGV. V lost 3 bases to trimming and J lost 10 bases, with 13 bases between them. CDR3 in DNA: TGTGCCAGCAGCTTTAACTTTGATGAGGAGCAGTTCTTC. This gives the protein CASSFNFDEEQFF.

In its sample, this clonotype was seen a few times. The genes are TRBV20-1 and TRBJ2-1; 9 bases agree with TRBD2. J was trimmed by 8 bases and V by 2 bases; bases with no gene match: 7. This CDR3 comprises 14 residues. Germline CDR1 DFQATT, CDR2 SNEGSKA (reference sequence). CDR3 nucleotide sequence: TGCAGTGCTAGATTAGCGGGAGTTACCGATGAGCAGTTCTTC. This codes for CSARLAGVTDEQFF.

In this sample, this clonotype turned up many times. V is TRBV10-3 and J is TRBJ2-2, with D maybe TRBD2 (5 bases). V lost 6 bases and J lost 2, with 13 bases in between. This CDR3 comprises 15 residues. CDR1 ENHRY and CDR2 SYGVKD come from the germline V gene. CDR3 sequence (DNA): TGTGCCATCAGGCCGGTCGCGGGCAACACCGGGGAGCTGTTTTTT. Translated, it gives CAIRPVAGNTGELFF.

A few counts support this clonotype. CDR3 residues: CASSPGTRSTGELFF. For the CDR3, the DNA is TGTGCCAGCAGTCCCGGGACTAGATCCACCGGGGAGCTGTTTTTT. The chain is built from TRBV6-1 and TRBJ2-2; 8 nucleotides align to TRBD2. CDR1 and CDR2 (germline): MNHNS, SASEGT. V lost 5 bases and J lost 4; bases outside the gene matches: 6. This CDR3 has 15 residues.

The chain links TRBV5-6 to TRBJ2-6, with a weak D call TRBD1 (6 bases). The CDR3 spans 18 residues. V gave up 4 bases and J gave up 0 bases, with 17 bases separating them. From germline, CDR1 is SGHDT and CDR2 YYEEEE. The CDR3 here is CASSTSTGSDSGANVLTF. CDR3 in DNA: TGTGCCAGCAGCACCTCGACAGGATCAGACTCTGGGGCCAACGTCCTGACTTTC.

A few counts support this clonotype. This chain connects TRBV29-1 to TRBJ2-5; maybe TRBD1 (5 bases). The CDR3 length is 13 residues. The V end was cut by 6 bases, the J end by 10 bases, with 21 bases between. Germline assignment: CDR1 SQVTM and CDR2 ANQGSEA. As DNA, the CDR3 is TGCAGCGTGGTCACTTTATTGGGAAGGGGCCAGTACTTC. It translates to CSVVTLLGRGQYF.

This clonotype was counted at least ten times. The V call is TRBV5-6, the J call TRBJ2-3; D is unresolved. The germline V and J ends were trimmed by 7 bases and 11 bases, with 17 bases remaining between them. CDR3 size: 12 residues. Germline V CDR1 and CDR2: SGHDT, YYEEEE. The DNA for the CDR3 is TGTGCCAGCGGCGCTCACTCCGATCTGCAGTATTTT. It is translated as CASGAHSDLQYF.

This clonotype came up many times. The CDR3 protein is CASSRDGNQPQHF. In nucleotides, the CDR3 is TGTGCCAGCAGCCGGGACGGCAATCAGCCCCAGCATTTT. The V call is TRBV12-3 or TRBV12-4, the J call TRBJ1-5; the D gene is possibly TRBD1 (5 bases). Trimming took 6 bases from V and 2 from J, leaving 8 bases between them. This CDR3 region has 13 residues.

This chain links TRBV5-1 with TRBJ1-3; 7 positions match TRBD1. J lost 2 bases, V lost 0 bases, and 5 bases had no gene match. Germline CDR1 SGHRS, CDR2 YFSETQ. The CDR3 is 16 amino acids. DNA for the CDR3: TGCGCCAGCAGCTTGGTACCCCAGGGGGCTGGAAACACCATATATTTT. Protein sequence: CASSLVPQGAGNTIYF. The full variable domain, completed using reference TRBV5-1 and TRBJ1-3, is KAGVTQTPRYLIKTRGQQVTLSCSPISGHRSVSWYQQTPGQGLQFLFEYFSETQRNKGNFPGRFSGRQFSNSRSEMNVSTLELGDSALYLCASSLVPQGAGNTIYFGEGSWLTVV.

Many counts were recorded for this clonotype. The rearrangement uses TRBV20-1 and TRBJ2-3; 9 bases are a match to TRBD1. The V segment lost 6 bases and the J segment 3 bases; nucleotides outside the gene matches: 10. The CDR3 totals 15 residues. Germline loops: CDR1 DFQATT, CDR2 SNEGSKA (reference sequence). CDR3 sequence reads: CSATPGQGLTDTQYF. The CDR3 DNA follows: TGCAGTGCAACACCGGGACAGGGTTTGACAGATACGCAGTATTTT.

This clonotype was counted ten times or more. The chain's CDR3 is CSAIGGAGEQFF. Here the CDR3 DNA reads TGCAGTGCCATTGGGGGGGCAGGCGAGCAGTTCTTC. J is TRBJ2-1 and V is TRBV20-1; tentatively, D is TRBD2 (7 bases). The germline gives CDR1 DFQATT, CDR2 SNEGSKA (reference sequence). This CDR3 comprises 12 residues. V lost 6 bases to trimming and J lost 10 bases, with 16 bases between them.

This clonotype was detected a few times. The chain couples TRBV4-2 to TRBJ2-3; no firm D call. Trimming removed 0 bases at V and 6 bases at J, with 7 bases between. The germline V gene has CDR1 LGHNA and CDR2 YNFKEQ. CDR3 length equals 13 residues. This CDR3 is CASSQESSDTQYF. The CDR3, as DNA: TGTGCCAGCAGCCAAGAGTCCTCTGATACGCAGTATTTT.

This clonotype has a count of ten or more. V gene TRBV12-3 or TRBV12-4 combines with J gene TRBJ1-6; D remains unclear. The CDR3 consists of 15 residues. V lost 1 base to trimming and J lost 0 bases, with 4 bases between them. CDR3 sequence reads: CASSLGNSYNSPLHF. DNA of the CDR3: TGTGCCAGCAGTTTAGGGAACTCCTATAATTCACCCCTCCACTTT.

The table lists this clonotype with many counts. The chain has TRBV11-3 and TRBJ2-5; D gene unclear. This CDR3 is 15 amino acids long. The V gene's germline CDR1 is SGHNT and CDR2 YENEEA. Trimming took off 1 base at V and 3 bases at J, with 12 bases between the two ends. The CDR3 DNA is TGTGCCAGCAGCTTAGGGCTATACCCCGAAGAGACCCAGTACTTC. Residues: CASSLGLYPEETQYF.

The chain employs TRBV20-1 and TRBJ2-3; no clear D. Germline CDR1 and CDR2: DFQATT and SNEGSKA (reference sequence). The CDR3 loop spans 12 amino acids. Trimming took 4 bases from V and 5 from J, leaving 10 bases between them. CDR3 sequence: CSATGIGDTQYF. The CDR3 region has the DNA TGCAGTGCTACTGGAATAGGAGATACGCAGTATTTT.

This clonotype was counted at least ten times. The gene calls are TRBV7-2 and TRBJ1-3; weak D call: TRBD1 (5 bases). The germline CDR1 and CDR2 sequences are SGHTA and FQGNSA. Trimming removed 5 bases at V and 0 bases at J, with 17 bases between. The CDR3 loop spans 17 amino acids. DNA for the CDR3: TGTGCCAGCAGCCCTTATTCGGTGGGACTCTCTGGAAACACCATATATTTT. This codes for CASSPYSVGLSGNTIYF.

This clonotype was counted at least ten times. The chain uses TRBV7-9 and TRBJ1-6, with TRBD1 identical over 7 bases. The CDR3 is 13 residues long. Germline values: CDR1 SEHNR, CDR2 FQNEAQ (reference sequence). The V segment lost 8 bases and the J segment 2 bases; nucleotides outside the gene matches: 0. CDR3 loop: CASQGAYNSPLHF. The CDR3 coding sequence is TGTGCCAGCCAGGGGGCCTATAATTCACCCCTCCACTTT. Supplemented by reference TRBV7-9 and TRBJ1-6, the full variable domain reads DTGVSQNPRHKITKRGQNVTFRCDPISEHNRLYWYRQTLGQGPEFLTYFQNEAQLEKSRLLSDRFSAERPKGSFSTLEIQRTEQGDSAMYLCASQGAYNSPLHFGNGTRLTVT.